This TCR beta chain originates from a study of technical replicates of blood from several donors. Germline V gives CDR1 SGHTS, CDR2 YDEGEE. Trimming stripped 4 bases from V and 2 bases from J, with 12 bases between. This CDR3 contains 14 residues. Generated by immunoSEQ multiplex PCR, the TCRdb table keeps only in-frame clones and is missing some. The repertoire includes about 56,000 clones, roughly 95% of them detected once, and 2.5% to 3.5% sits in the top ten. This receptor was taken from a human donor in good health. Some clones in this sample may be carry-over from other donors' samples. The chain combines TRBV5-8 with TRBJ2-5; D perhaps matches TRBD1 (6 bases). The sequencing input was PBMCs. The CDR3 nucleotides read TGTGCCAGCAGCGGAGGACAGATTCAAGAGACCCAGTACTTC. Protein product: CASSGGQIQETQYF.